A selection of T cell receptor beta chains follows, all from one sample in a study of CD4 T cells in relation to SARS-CoV-2 and coronaviruses. Antigens for these TCRs are unknown. Profiling relied on immunoSEQ multiplex PCR, and the TCRdb table lists in-frame clones only, not all of them. The sample consists of 40,000 to 50,000 clones, over 75% of them appearing once. The sample was naive CD4+ T cells from PBMCs, cultured in vitro. Receptors were obtained from an adult with COVID-19. CDR3s include the opening cysteine and the closing phenylalanine or tryptophan. The D gene is left open where the match is weak. Clone size appears in some rows only: once, few, many, or a class for an expanded clone.

>TRBJ1-5|-|TRBV30|-
TGTGCCTGGAGTGGGTGGGCAGCTAATCAGCCCCAGCATTTT
CAWSGWAANQPQHF
>TRBJ1-1|-|TRBV7-9|TRBD1
TGTGCCAGCAGGCAGATACCGGGACAGAAAAACACTGAAGCTTTCTTT
CASRQIPGQKNTEAFF
>TRBJ2-7|-|TRBV12-3/TRBV12-4|-
TGTGCCAGCAGTCAAGACTGGTTACGAGAGCAGTACTTC
CASSQDWLREQYF
>TRBJ2-7|-|TRBV3-1/TRBV3-2|TRBD2
TGTGCCAGCAGCTTGACTAGCGGGAGGTACGAGCAGTACTTC
CASSLTSGRYEQYF
>TRBJ2-3|-|TRBV6-4|TRBD2
TGTGCCAGCAGTCCTCTAGCGGGAGGGCCTGCAGATACGCAGTATTTT
CASSPLAGGPADTQYF
>TRBJ2-7|-|TRBV3-1/TRBV3-2|-
TGTGCCAGCAGCCAAGGGGGTTTACGAGCAAGCTACGAGCAGTACTTC
CASSQGGLRASYEQYF
>TRBJ2-7|-|TRBV6-5|TRBD1
TGTGCCAGCAGTCCGGGGGACAGGGGACACGAGCAGTACTTC
CASSPGDRGHEQYF
>TRBJ2-5|once|TRBV18|-
TGTGCCAGCTCACCACTAGCCCAAGAGACCCAGTACTTC
CASSPLAQETQYF
>TRBJ2-6|few|TRBV19|-
TGTGCCAGTAGTACTTTAGCTGGGGCCAACGTCCTGACTTTC
CASSTLAGANVLTF
>TRBJ2-7|-|TRBV7-9|TRBD1
TGTGCCAGCAGCAAGAGACAGGGGAAAAACTCCTACGAGCAGTACTTC
CASSKRQGKNSYEQYF
>TRBJ2-1|few|TRBV5-1|-
TGCGCCAGCAGCCCCCTAGGGGGGGGAGGCAATGAGCAGTTCTTC
CASSPLGGGGNEQFF
>TRBJ2-2|-|TRBV6-1|TRBD1
TGTGCCAGCAGTGGGACAGGGGACGCGAACACCGGGGAGCTGTTTTTT
CASSGTGDANTGELFF
>TRBJ2-3|-|TRBV4-2|TRBD2
TGTGCCAGCAGCCAAGGTCCCAGGCTAGCGGGATTAGATACGCAGTATTTT
CASSQGPRLAGLDTQYF
>TRBJ1-6|-|TRBV15|TRBD1
TGTGCCACCAGCAGAGATCAGGGGGCTAATTCACCCCTCCACTTT
CATSRDQGANSPLHF
>TRBJ2-3|-|TRBV2|-
TGTGCCAGCAGTGAAGCGGGGCCGTACCCAGATACGCAGTATTTT
CASSEAGPYPDTQYF
>TRBJ2-2|-|TRBV30|TRBD1
TGTGCCTGGAGTGGGACAGGGGGGATCGGGGAGCTGTTTTTT
CAWSGTGGIGELFF
>TRBJ2-3|-|TRBV7-9|-
TGTGCCAGCAGCTTAGAATACGGGAGAATGGGGGGTACGCAGTATTTT
CASSLEYGRMGGTQYF
>TRBJ1-6|-|TRBV27|-
TGTGCCAGCAGTCATCGGCCAGGGTCCTATAATTCACCCCTCCACTTT
CASSHRPGSYNSPLHF
>TRBJ1-6|-|TRBV5-1|-
TGCGCCAGCAGCGCTGACCCGACAGTGATCGGGTCACCCCTCCACTTT
CASSADPTVIGSPLHF
>TRBJ2-6|-|TRBV7-8|TRBD1
TGTGCCAGCAGCTTAGCGGGACAGGGGTTACTATCTGGGGCCAACGTCCTGACTTTC
CASSLAGQGLLSGANVLTF
>TRBJ2-5|-|TRBV7-3|-
TGTGCCAGCAGCTTTAGGGGGAGAGAGACCCAGTACTTC
CASSFRGRETQYF
>TRBJ1-1|-|TRBV5-1|TRBD1
TGCGCCAGCAGCTTGGGACAGGGGTTGACTGAAGCTTTCTTT
CASSLGQGLTEAFF
>TRBJ2-1|-|TRBV4-1|TRBD2
TGCGCCAGCAGCCAAGATGGGACGGGAGGGCCAATCGATAATGAGCAGTTCTTC
CASSQDGTGGPIDNEQFF
>TRBJ2-7|-|TRBV9|TRBD2
TGTGCCAGCAGCGTAGTTGAGCGGGAGCCCTTC
CASSVVEREPF
>TRBJ2-1|-|TRBV11-3|-
TGTGCCAGCAGCTCAGGGGTAAGGTACAATGAGCAGTTCTTC
CASSSGVRYNEQFF
>TRBJ2-1|-|TRBV7-9|-
TGTGCCAGCAGCGGGGGGAGAGGGCCGGCCGACAATGAGCAGTTCTTC
CASSGGRGPADNEQFF
>TRBJ2-7|-|TRBV29-1|-
TGCAGCGTTAGGACAGACCCCTACGAGCAGTACTTC
CSVRTDPYEQYF
>TRBJ2-2|-|TRBV6-5|-
TGTGCCAGCAGCTGGCATGTTAACACCGGGGAGCTGTTTTTT
CASSWHVNTGELFF
>TRBJ1-4|-|TRBV4-3|TRBD1
TGCGCCAGCAGCCAAGATGGGGGGACAGGGGGCGAAAAACTGTTTTTT
CASSQDGGTGGEKLFF
>TRBJ1-2|-|TRBV28|-
TGTGCCAGCAGTTTATCGGGGGGGGACGGCTACACCTTC
CASSLSGGDGYTF
>TRBJ2-2|once|TRBV21-1|-
TGTGCCAGCAGCAAAGCTACAGGGCGGAAAACCGGGGAGCTGTTTTTT
CASSKATGRKTGELFF
>TRBJ2-7|-|TRBV7-2|TRBD2
TGTGCCAGCAGCTTAGCGTCTAGCGGGAGGCCGGGCTCCTACGAGCAGTACTTC
CASSLASSGRPGSYEQYF
>TRBJ2-7|-|TRBV20-1|-
TGCAGTGCTAGTCCCCTAGATTGGTACGACGAGCAGTACTTC
CSASPLDWYDEQYF
>TRBJ2-1|-|TRBV6-5|-
TGTGCCAGCAGCCGGGCGGGGGCTTCCTACAATGAGCAGTTCTTC
CASSRAGASYNEQFF
>TRBJ2-5|-|TRBV7-9|-
TGTGCCAGCAGCTTCCGGAGCGTAGAGACCCAGTACTTC
CASSFRSVETQYF
>TRBJ2-5|-|TRBV20-1|-
TGCAGTGCTAGCGGTCAAGAGACCCAGTACTTC
CSASGQETQYF
>TRBJ2-3|-|TRBV4-2|TRBD2
TGTGCCAGCAGCCACCTCTACCGGACTAGCGGAAAGACAGATACGCAGTATTTT
CASSHLYRTSGKTDTQYF
>TRBJ2-3|-|TRBV30|TRBD1
TGTGCCTGGGCGGCTGGGACAGTCACAGATACGCAGTATTTT
CAWAAGTVTDTQYF
>TRBJ2-1|-|TRBV6-4|-
TGTGCCAGCAGTGACGAGGCTAGAAGTGAGCAGTTCTTC
CASSDEARSEQFF
>TRBJ2-6|-|TRBV5-5|-
TGTGCCAGCAGCTTGGGGGGCGGGATCTCTGGGGCCAACGTCCTGACTTTC
CASSLGGGISGANVLTF
>TRBJ2-2|-|TRBV3-1/TRBV3-2|-
TGTGCCAGCAGCCAAGATCTAGGGGCCGGGGAGCTGTTTTTT
CASSQDLGAGELFF
>TRBJ2-3|-|TRBV10-3|TRBD2
TGTGCCATCAGTGAGAGGGCGGGAGGGAACCCAGATACGCAGTATTTT
CAISERAGGNPDTQYF
>TRBJ1-5|-|TRBV28|TRBD1
TGTGCCAGCAGTAACCGGGACAGGGGTGGTAGCAATCAGCCCCAGCATTTT
CASSNRDRGGSNQPQHF
>TRBJ2-7|few|TRBV5-1|TRBD2
TGCGCCAGCCCCATAGCGGGAGGGGGTATTTGGGAGCAGTACTTC
CASPIAGGGIWEQYF
>TRBJ1-5|-|TRBV18|TRBD1
TGTGCCAGCTCACGGACAGGGGGCAGCAATCAGCCCCAGCATTTT
CASSRTGGSNQPQHF
>TRBJ2-1|-|TRBV2|-
TGTGCCAGCAGTGTGGACTATGAGCAGTTCTTC
CASSVDYEQFF
>TRBJ1-5|-|TRBV18|TRBD1
TGTGCCAGCTCACCACCGTCAGGGGGAAGAGGCAATCAGCCCCAGCATTTT
CASSPPSGGRGNQPQHF
>TRBJ2-3|-|TRBV6-5|-
TGTGCCAGCAGTTACTCTTCTAGCGTGCTGACAGATACGCAGTATTTT
CASSYSSSVLTDTQYF
>TRBJ2-1|-|TRBV19|-
TGTGCCAGTAGTATTAATCGAGGGACGAGGGACAATGAGCAGTTCTTC
CASSINRGTRDNEQFF
>TRBJ1-3|-|TRBV12-3/TRBV12-4|-
TGTGCCAGCAAATATCTGAGAGTGAACACCATATATTTT
CASKYLRVNTIYF
>TRBJ2-6|-|TRBV20-1|TRBD1
TGCAGTGCTAGTGGACAGGGCCTCTCTGGGGCCAACGTCCTGACTTTC
CSASGQGLSGANVLTF
>TRBJ1-3|-|TRBV28|-
TGTGCCAGCAGTTTGGGGGGGGCCTCTGGAAACACCATATATTTT
CASSLGGASGNTIYF
>TRBJ2-3|-|TRBV2|-
TGTGCCAGCAGTGGGGAGGGGGGCACAGATACGCAGTATTTT
CASSGEGGTDTQYF
>TRBJ2-1|-|TRBV7-3|TRBD1
TGTGCCAGCAGCTTATACAGGGGGCAGGGTGAGCAGTTCTTC
CASSLYRGQGEQFF
>TRBJ1-1|-|TRBV10-3|TRBD1
TGTGCCATCAAAGACAGGGGGTTTACGGGCACTGAAGCTTTCTTT
CAIKDRGFTGTEAFF